The 25 T cell receptor beta chains in this list originate from one sample, sequenced in a study of blood T cell repertoires in COVID-19. TCRdb's table, derived via immunoSEQ multiplex PCR, lists solely in-frame clones and lacks some. The data hold fewer than 150,000 clones, with 84% observed a single time. Sample: peripheral blood. These receptors came from a human donor in a cohort sampled during active COVID-19.

The rearrangement joins TRBV11-1 to TRBJ2-3; D uncertain. V lost 1 base, J lost 1 base, and 6 bases lay in between. The V gene's germline CDR1 is SGHAT and CDR2 FQDESV (reference sequence). The CDR3 spans 14 residues. CDR3 coding DNA: TGTGCCAGCAGCTTAGGCGGTCGCACAGATACGCAGTATTTT. This translates into CASSLGGRTDTQYF.

The chain has TRBV2 and TRBJ1-1; 10 positions match TRBD1. The trim removed 6 bases at V and 1 base at J, leaving 11 bases unmatched. The CDR3 is 17 residues long. The germline V gene has CDR1 SNHLY and CDR2 FYNNEI. The CDR3 region is CASSADRGRTGNTEAFF. Here the CDR3 DNA reads TGTGCCAGCAGCGCCGACAGGGGGCGGACCGGGAACACTGAAGCTTTCTTT.

The chain employs TRBV9 and TRBJ1-1; 7 bases are shared with TRBD1. CDR3 size: 15 residues. In germline, CDR1 is SGDLS, CDR2 YYNGEE. V shed 4 bases and J 2 bases; nucleotides not matched to a gene: 8. The CDR3 sequence is CASSRTTGQNTEAFF. In DNA, the CDR3 is TGTGCCAGCAGCCGAACGACAGGGCAAAACACTGAAGCTTTCTTT.

This clone appeared a few times. The chain is built from TRBV12-5 and TRBJ2-1; 11 positions agree with TRBD1. CDR1 LGHNT and CDR2 FRNRAP come from the germline V gene. V shed 6 bases, J shed 8 bases, and the junction held 6 bases outside the gene matches. This CDR3 is built from 14 residues. CDR3 DNA sequence: TGTGCTAGTGGGCCGGGACAGGGGGTCGATGAGCAGTTCTTC. This encodes CASGPGQGVDEQFF.

The gene calls are TRBV5-1 and TRBJ2-3; the D gene is possibly TRBD2 (5 bases). V lost 2 bases to trimming and J lost 5 bases, with 9 bases between them. Germline lookup yields CDR1 SGHRS and CDR2 YFSETQ. The CDR3 consists of 13 residues. For the CDR3, the DNA is TGCGCCAGCAGCTTTGAGGGCCTAGATACGCAGTATTTT. Its translation is CASSFEGLDTQYF.

The chain employs TRBV9 and TRBJ1-1; possible D gene TRBD1, 6 bases. This CDR3 region has 15 residues. The V and J ends lost 4 bases and 1 base respectively, with 14 bases between them. Per germline, CDR1 SGDLS and CDR2 YYNGEE. The CDR3 sequence: CASSPQGGPNTEAFF. In DNA, the CDR3 is TGTGCCAGCAGCCCACAGGGCGGCCCGAACACTGAAGCTTTCTTT.

The J gene is TRBJ2-2, the V gene TRBV5-1, with 10 positions matching TRBD2. The CDR3 runs 16 residues. Per germline, CDR1 SGHRS and CDR2 YFSETQ. The V and J ends lost 4 bases and 7 bases, in that order; junction bases with no gene match: 10. CDR3 in amino acids: CASSGAGGQYNGELFF. Written as DNA, the CDR3 is TGCGCCAGCAGCGGAGCGGGGGGGCAATATAACGGGGAGCTGTTTTTT. The full variable domain, rest sourced from reference TRBV5-1 and TRBJ2-2, is KAGVTQTPRYLIKTRGQQVTLSCSPISGHRSVSWYQQTPGQGLQFLFEYFSETQRNKGNFPGRFSGRQFSNSRSEMNVSTLELGDSALYLCASSGAGGQYNGELFFGEGSRLTVL.

This clone appeared a single time. This sequence joins TRBV6-5 and TRBJ2-3; TRBD1 agrees at 9 bases. This CDR3 comprises 16 residues. The germline gives CDR1 MNHEY, CDR2 SVGAGI. Unmatched junction bases numbered 9, after V lost 4 bases and J lost 4 bases. DNA for the CDR3: TGTGCCAGCAGTTCCACCGGGACAGGGCTGGCAGATACGCAGTATTTT. Translated: CASSSTGTGLADTQYF.

V gene TRBV5-1 combines with J gene TRBJ2-1; 7 nucleotides align to TRBD2. CDR1 is SGHRS, CDR2 YFSETQ, per germline. The CDR3 spans 15 residues. With V trimmed by 1 base and J by 2 bases, 3 bases remained unmatched. CDR3 DNA sequence: TGCGCCAGCAGCTTGATCGGGACTACCTACAATGAGCAGTTCTTC. Translated, it gives CASSLIGTTYNEQFF. Supplemented by reference TRBV5-1 and TRBJ2-1, the full variable domain reads KAGVTQTPRYLIKTRGQQVTLSCSPISGHRSVSWYQQTPGQGLQFLFEYFSETQRNKGNFPGRFSGRQFSNSRSEMNVSTLELGDSALYLCASSLIGTTYNEQFFGPGTRLTVL.

The chain joins TRBV6-2 or TRBV6-3 to TRBJ2-3; 10 nucleotides agree with TRBD1. The germline V gene encodes CDR1 MNHEY and CDR2 SVGEGT. The ends lost 0 bases at V and 1 base at J; junction bases unmatched: 1. This CDR3 is built from 16 residues. Here the CDR3 DNA reads TGTGCCAGCAGTTACTCGGACAGGGGGGGCACAGATACGCAGTATTTT. This encodes CASSYSDRGGTDTQYF.

This clone has only a few counts. This sequence joins TRBV6-1 and TRBJ1-2, with TRBD1 identical over 8 bases. The CDR3 is made up of 15 amino acids. Germline-derived CDR1 and CDR2 are MNHNS and SASEGT. With 7 bases clipped from V and 4 bases from J, the junction kept 11 bases outside the gene matches. CDR3 coding DNA: TGTGCCAGCAACCTAAAGACAGGGGCCCTCTATGGCTACACCTTC. It yields the protein CASNLKTGALYGYTF.

This clone was seen a handful of times. The DNA of the CDR3 is TGTGCCAGCAGTTACAGGGCTAGCGGGGTAAACATTCAGTACTTC. This translates into CASSYRASGVNIQYF. This rearrangement joins TRBV6-2 or TRBV6-3 to TRBJ2-4, with 9 bases fitting TRBD2. J was trimmed by 6 bases and V by 2 bases; bases with no gene match: 5. The CDR3 runs to 15 residues. CDR1 and CDR2 (germline): MNHEY, SVGEGT.

The chain links TRBV9 to TRBJ2-7, with D hard to call. This CDR3 has 13 residues. The V end lost 3 bases, the J end lost 7 bases, and 14 bases lay between the germline ends. Germline V gene sequence: CDR1 SGDLS, CDR2 YYNGEE. The CDR3 DNA reads as TGTGCCAGCAGCGAACAAAGCGTTGGGGAGCAGTACTTC. Its protein is CASSEQSVGEQYF.

CDR3 amino acids: CASKGDFSQPQHF. The CDR3 DNA reads TGTGCCAGCAAGGGGGATTTCAGTCAGCCCCAGCATTTT. The chain is built from TRBV2 and TRBJ1-5; a weak D match, TRBD1 (6 bases). The CDR3 runs 13 residues. V was pared by 7 bases and J by 6 bases, with 13 bases between. Germline CDR1 is SNHLY and CDR2 is FYNNEI.

The chain recombines TRBV29-1 with TRBJ1-1, with TRBD1 as a possible D gene (5 bases). The germline V gene has CDR1 SQVTM and CDR2 ANQGSEA. The V end was cut by 1 base, the J end by 5 bases, with 11 bases between. CDR3 size: 13 residues. This chain's CDR3 is CSVEVGGGTEAFF. DNA for the CDR3: TGCAGCGTTGAAGTTGGGGGGGGTACTGAAGCTTTCTTT.

The genes are TRBV19 and TRBJ1-6; 7 bases line up with TRBD1. Germline CDR1 is LNHDA and CDR2 is SQIVND (reference sequence). The CDR3 contains 14 residues. With 3 bases clipped from V and 9 bases from J, the junction kept 5 bases outside the gene matches. The chain's CDR3 is CASSIEGAGSPLHF. CDR3 nucleotides: TGTGCCAGTAGTATTGAGGGGGCAGGTTCACCCCTCCACTTT.

The chain has TRBV6-1 and TRBJ2-2; 9 bases are shared with TRBD1. Germline V gene lookup returns CDR1 MNHNS and CDR2 SASEGT. Trimming removed 6 bases from V and 1 base from J; junction bases left unmatched: 3. CDR3 length: 15 residues. DNA for the CDR3: TGTGCCAGCAGAACGGGACAGGGGAACACCGGGGAGCTGTTTTTT. Translating it yields CASRTGQGNTGELFF.

The chain uses TRBV7-2 and TRBJ2-3, with 9 positions matching TRBD2. Germline CDR1 SGHTA, CDR2 FQGNSA. Trimming took 4 bases from V and 4 from J; bases not matched to a gene: 9. There are 16 residues in the CDR3. CDR3 loop: CASSSRASGVSDTQYF. The CDR3 DNA reads as TGTGCCAGCAGCTCCCGAGCTAGCGGGGTCTCAGATACGCAGTATTTT.

The V call is TRBV30, the J call TRBJ2-5, with TRBD1 as a possible D gene (6 bases). CDR1 is GTSNPN and CDR2 is SVGIG in the germline V gene (reference sequence). The CDR3 is 12 amino acids. V was clipped by 0 bases and J by 4 bases, with 6 bases between them. CDR3 nucleotide sequence: TGTGCCTGGAGTGTAGGGGGAGAGACCCAGTACTTC. Translated, it gives CAWSVGGETQYF.

The genes are TRBV7-9 and TRBJ1-4; TRBD1 matches at 7 bases. This CDR3 is 14 amino acids long. The ends lost 0 bases at V and 7 bases at J; junction bases unmatched: 2. In germline, CDR1 is SEHNR, CDR2 FQNEAQ (reference sequence). The CDR3 region is CASSLAGGGEKLFF. DNA of the CDR3: TGTGCCAGCAGCTTAGCAGGGGGCGGTGAAAAACTGTTTTTT.

This chain connects TRBV7-8 to TRBJ2-5; 13 bases match TRBD2. Trimming took 5 bases from V and 5 from J; bases not matched to a gene: 11. The CDR3 spans 17 residues. Germline V lookup: CDR1 SGHVS, CDR2 FQNEAQ. The CDR3 loop is CASSITSGGAMSETQYF. CDR3 sequence (DNA): TGTGCCAGCAGCATCACTAGCGGGGGGGCCATGTCGGAGACCCAGTACTTC.

The rearrangement joins TRBV2 to TRBJ2-3, with 10 bases matching TRBD2. Germline-derived CDR1 and CDR2 are SNHLY and FYNNEI. V lost 6 bases, J lost 3 bases, and 15 bases stayed unmatched. The CDR3 runs to 18 residues. The CDR3 sequence is CASRDSGLAYIGTDTQYF. The CDR3, as DNA: TGTGCCAGCAGAGACTCGGGACTAGCGTATATAGGTACAGATACGCAGTATTTT.

The chain uses TRBV28 and TRBJ1-2; the D is unclear. Germline-derived CDR1 and CDR2 are MDHEN and SYDVKM. This CDR3 is built from 12 residues. The V end lost 6 bases, the J end lost 0 bases, and 5 bases lay between the germline ends. CDR3 DNA sequence: TGTGCCAGCAGCCTAGCTAACTATGGCTACACCTTC. It encodes CASSLANYGYTF.

The sample holds a few counts of this clone. The V call is TRBV5-4, the J call TRBJ1-2; 11 bases are a match to TRBD1. This CDR3 is 15 amino acids long. V was pared by 0 bases and J by 6 bases, with 4 bases of the junction left unmatched. Per germline, CDR1 SGHNT and CDR2 YYREEE (reference sequence). CDR3 sequence reads: CASSLAGGQGDGYTF. In DNA, the CDR3 is TGTGCCAGCAGCTTGGCCGGGGGACAGGGGGATGGCTACACCTTC.

The chain recombines TRBV5-1 with TRBJ2-5; the D gene is possibly TRBD2 (5 bases). CDR3 length: 13 amino acids. Germline V lookup: CDR1 SGHRS, CDR2 YFSETQ. The ends were cut back, 1 base at V and 4 bases at J, with 8 bases in the middle. The CDR3 protein is CASSLWGAETQYF. DNA of the CDR3: TGCGCCAGCAGCTTGTGGGGAGCAGAGACCCAGTACTTC.